The rows below give T cell receptor beta chains drawn from one sample of a study of siplizumab effects on memory and regulatory T cells. Assay: immunoSEQ multiplex PCR; the TCRdb copy retains only in-frame clones and omits some. The sample includes approximately 100,000 clones, 93% of them seen just once. The sequencing input was Tregs sorted from blood. Source of these receptors: a human donor in good health. CDR3s include the opening cysteine and the closing phenylalanine or tryptophan. D genes are given only for firm matches. Clone size is not always given. Where it is, it says once, few, many or a class for expanded clones.

j_call	v_call	d_call	clone_size	cdr3_aa	cdr3_nt
TRBJ1-1	TRBV18	TRBD1	NA	CASSWDRRNTEAFF	TGTGCCAGCTCCTGGGACAGGCGGAACACTGAAGCTTTCTTT
TRBJ1-5	TRBV15	TRBD1	NA	CATKNSDRGLHSNQPQHF	TGTGCCACCAAAAACTCCGACAGGGGGCTGCATAGCAATCAGCCCCAGCATTTT
TRBJ2-5	TRBV2	TRBD1	NA	CASRTGGETQYF	TGTGCCAGCAGGACAGGGGGGGAGACCCAGTACTTC
TRBJ1-5	TRBV7-2	NA	NA	CASSFLDWGNQPQHF	TGTGCCAGCAGCTTTCTGGATTGGGGCAATCAGCCCCAGCATTTT
TRBJ2-7	TRBV29-1	TRBD2	NA	CSVVGAGGSYEQYF	TGCAGCGTTGTGGGGGCGGGAGGCTCCTACGAGCAGTACTTC
TRBJ2-7	TRBV4-1	TRBD1	NA	CASSQVPGQGVYEQYF	TGCGCCAGCAGCCAAGTGCCGGGACAGGGGGTCTACGAGCAGTACTTC
TRBJ2-3	TRBV7-2	NA	NA	CASSLNLADTQYF	TGTGCCAGCAGCTTAAATTTAGCGGATACGCAGTATTTT
TRBJ2-7	TRBV5-4	NA	once	CASSLELGFEQYF	TGTGCCAGCAGCTTGGAGCTGGGGTTTGAGCAGTACTTC
TRBJ1-1	TRBV7-2	TRBD1	once	CASSRGPNTEAFF	TGTGCCAGCAGCAGGGGGCCGAACACTGAAGCTTTCTTT
TRBJ2-3	TRBV9	NA	NA	CASSGITDTQYF	TGTGCCAGCAGCGGGATCACAGATACGCAGTATTTT
TRBJ2-5	TRBV5-1	TRBD2	NA	CASSPGGLAGTQETQYF	TGCGCCAGCAGCCCCGGGGGACTAGCGGGGACACAAGAGACCCAGTACTTC
TRBJ2-7	TRBV7-8	NA	NA	CASSSTSYEQYF	TGTGCCAGCAGCTCAACGAGCTACGAGCAGTACTTC
TRBJ1-2	TRBV11-2	NA	NA	CASSPGSGYTF	TGTGCCAGCAGCCCGGGGAGCGGCTACACCTTC
TRBJ1-3	TRBV18	NA	NA	CASSLLGSGNTIYF	TGTGCCAGCTCGTTACTAGGTTCTGGAAACACCATATATTTT
TRBJ2-1	TRBV5-1	NA	NA	CASSPGPYNEQFF	TGCGCCAGCAGCCCGGGGCCCTACAATGAGCAGTTCTTC
TRBJ2-2	TRBV5-1	NA	once	CASSLGVTGELFF	TGCGCCAGCAGCTTGGGAGTCACCGGGGAGCTGTTTTTT
TRBJ2-2	TRBV6-1	NA	NA	CASSVVWNTGELFF	TGTGCCAGCAGTGTCGTTTGGAACACCGGGGAGCTGTTTTTT
TRBJ1-1	TRBV18	NA	once	CASSPTENTEAFF	TGTGCCAGCTCACCAACAGAAAACACTGAAGCTTTCTTT
TRBJ2-7	TRBV6-1	TRBD2	NA	CASSAGGYEQYF	TGTGCCAGCAGTGCGGGGGGGTACGAGCAGTACTTC
TRBJ2-1	TRBV6-1	TRBD2	NA	CASSGLAGAQGVF	TGTGCCAGCTCAGGACTAGCGGGGGCCCAGGGGGTCTTC
TRBJ1-2	TRBV30	NA	NA	CAWSVTVYGYTF	TGTGCCTGGAGTGTAACGGTCTATGGCTACACCTTC
TRBJ2-3	TRBV5-6	NA	NA	CASSLMTMGRDTQYF	TGTGCCAGCAGCTTGATGACTATGGGACGGGATACGCAGTATTTT
TRBJ2-2	TRBV10-3	TRBD2	NA	CAIKGTSGTGELFF	TGTGCCATCAAAGGGACTAGCGGCACCGGGGAGCTGTTTTTT
TRBJ2-2	TRBV7-2	TRBD2	NA	CASSLVEAGVAGELFF	TGTGCCAGCAGCTTAGTAGAAGCGGGAGTTGCCGGGGAGCTGTTTTTT
TRBJ2-1	TRBV7-2	NA	NA	CASTFTTLSYNEQFF	TGTGCCAGCACCTTTACTACCCTCTCCTACAATGAGCAGTTCTTC
TRBJ2-3	TRBV11-3	NA	NA	CASSPHRGSTDTQYF	TGTGCCAGCAGCCCCCATCGCGGTTCCACAGATACGCAGTATTTT
TRBJ1-1	TRBV20-1	NA	NA	CSALRQTEAFF	TGCAGTGCCTTACGACAGACCGAAGCTTTCTTT
TRBJ2-5	TRBV29-1	NA	NA	CSVAWDETQYF	TGCAGCGTTGCCTGGGACGAGACCCAGTACTTC
TRBJ2-3	TRBV6-1	NA	NA	CASSEVSAGEWDTQYF	TGTGCCAGCAGTGAGGTGTCGGCAGGGGAGTGGGATACGCAGTATTTT
TRBJ2-5	TRBV5-1	TRBD1	NA	CASSSPTGGWGETQYF	TGCGCCAGCAGCTCTCCTACAGGGGGCTGGGGAGAGACCCAGTACTTC
TRBJ2-5	TRBV5-6	NA	NA	CASSPGTRETQYF	TGTGCCAGCAGCCCCGGGACACGAGAGACCCAGTACTTC
TRBJ1-1	TRBV6-1	NA	NA	CASLGAWVGTEAFF	TGTGCCAGCCTAGGGGCTTGGGTAGGAACTGAAGCTTTCTTT
TRBJ1-5	TRBV6-5	NA	NA	CASSWFRRANQPQHF	TGTGCCAGCAGTTGGTTCCGCAGGGCAAATCAGCCCCAGCATTTT
TRBJ1-3	TRBV5-5	NA	NA	CASSLQGTARAGNTIYF	TGTGCCAGCAGCTTGCAGGGAACGGCGCGGGCTGGAAACACCATATATTTT
TRBJ2-7	TRBV13	NA	NA	CASSYYLGSYEQYF	TGTGCCAGCAGCTATTATCTGGGTTCCTACGAGCAGTACTTC
TRBJ2-7	TRBV4-2	TRBD2	once	CASSQELAGVYEQYF	TGTGCCAGCAGCCAAGAGCTAGCGGGGGTCTACGAGCAGTACTTC
TRBJ2-1	TRBV4-2	NA	NA	CASSQGGDQNEQFF	TGTGCCAGCAGCCAAGGCGGGGACCAAAATGAGCAGTTCTTC
TRBJ2-1	TRBV5-4	NA	NA	CASSLGSADYNEQFF	TGTGCCAGCAGCTTGGGTAGCGCCGACTACAATGAGCAGTTCTTC
TRBJ2-7	TRBV7-2	TRBD2	NA	CASSFLQGGSEQYF	TGTGCCAGCAGCTTCTTGCAGGGAGGGAGCGAGCAGTACTTC
TRBJ2-7	TRBV6-1	NA	NA	CASSLPGYYYEQYF	TGTGCCAGCAGCCTCCCGGGGTACTACTACGAGCAGTACTTC